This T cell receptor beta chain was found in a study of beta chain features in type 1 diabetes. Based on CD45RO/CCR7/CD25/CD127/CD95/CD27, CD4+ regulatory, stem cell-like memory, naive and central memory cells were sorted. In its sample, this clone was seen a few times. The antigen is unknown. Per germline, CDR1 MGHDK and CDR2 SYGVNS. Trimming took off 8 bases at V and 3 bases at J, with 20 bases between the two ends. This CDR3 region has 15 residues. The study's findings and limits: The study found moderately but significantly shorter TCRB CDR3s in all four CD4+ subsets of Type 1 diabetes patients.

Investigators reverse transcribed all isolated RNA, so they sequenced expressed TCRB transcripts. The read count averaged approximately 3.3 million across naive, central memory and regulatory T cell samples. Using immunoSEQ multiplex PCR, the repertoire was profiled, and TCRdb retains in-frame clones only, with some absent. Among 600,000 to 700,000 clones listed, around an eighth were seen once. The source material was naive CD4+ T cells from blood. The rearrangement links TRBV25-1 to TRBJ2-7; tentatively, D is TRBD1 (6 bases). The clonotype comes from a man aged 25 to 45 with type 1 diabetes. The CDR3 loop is CASLGVGQGIYEQYF. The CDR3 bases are TGTGCCAGCCTTGGGGTCGGGCAGGGGATCTACGAGCAGTACTTC.